One and the same sample provided the 26 T cell receptor beta chains below, sequenced in a study of cytotoxic CD8 clonotypes in ibrutinib-treated CLL. Sequencing was performed with immunoSEQ multiplex PCR; in TCRdb, only in-frame clones are kept and a portion is missing. The data contain nearly 100,000 clones, about 78% of them singletons. Source: PBMCs, taken after 12 months of ibrutinib treatment. All receptors come from a human donor with chronic lymphocytic leukemia.

The rearrangement uses TRBV5-6 and TRBJ1-2, with D maybe TRBD1 (5 bases). The CDR3 runs to 15 residues. V was trimmed by 4 bases and J by 3 bases, leaving 16 bases between them. CDR1 is SGHDT and CDR2 is YYEEEE in the germline V gene. CDR3 sequence (DNA): TGTGCCAGCAGCCTCTTGGCGGGGACCCACTATGGCTACACCTTC. Its translation: CASSLLAGTHYGYTF.

A few counts support this clone. For the CDR3, the DNA is TGTGCCAGCACCGCGCTGAGGGGGGGGTCAGGTCAGCCCCAGCATTTT. Its translation is CASTALRGGSGQPQHF. The chain carries TRBV28 and TRBJ1-5, with a weak D call TRBD1 (6 bases). Deletions cut 7 bases from V and 6 bases from J, with 22 bases between. The CDR3 totals 16 residues. Looked up from germline, CDR1 is MDHEN and CDR2 is SYDVKM.

This clone appeared a single time. The rearrangement uses TRBV13 and TRBJ2-3; 10 bases fit TRBD2. Germline lookup yields CDR1 PRHDT and CDR2 FYEKMQ (reference sequence). Trimming cost V 5 bases and J 5 bases; bases outside gene matches: 10. The CDR3 runs to 16 residues. As DNA, the CDR3 is TGTGCCAGCAGCGACTCCCAGCGGGGGGGCCGAGATACGCAGTATTTT. Its protein is CASSDSQRGGRDTQYF.

The chain has TRBV19 and TRBJ2-2; no reliable D call. This CDR3 contains 16 residues. CDR1 is LNHDA, CDR2 SQIVND, per germline (reference sequence). The V end lost 1 base, the J end lost 4 bases, and 13 bases lay between the germline ends. Here the CDR3 reads CASSIGQLLITGELFF. The CDR3 nucleotides are TGTGCCAGTAGTATAGGCCAGCTCTTAATCACCGGGGAGCTGTTTTTT.

V is TRBV6-1 and J is TRBJ2-1; TRBD1 matches at 7 bases. This CDR3 is 14 amino acids long. J lost 6 bases, V lost 6 bases, and 8 bases had no gene match. CDR1 and CDR2 (germline): MNHNS, SASEGT. CDR3 residues: CASRPGQRSNEQFF. The CDR3 coding sequence is TGTGCCAGCAGACCGGGACAGCGGTCCAATGAGCAGTTCTTC.

CDR3 region: CASSRGGYDQPQHF. The CDR3, as DNA: TGTGCCAGCAGTCGGGGCGGGTACGATCAGCCCCAGCATTTT. The chain employs TRBV6-6 and TRBJ1-5, with D perhaps matching TRBD1 (5 bases). CDR3 size: 14 residues. Germline V gene data show CDR1 as MNHNY and CDR2 as SVGAGI (reference sequence). Trimming removed 5 bases from V and 5 bases from J, with 13 bases in between.

The V call is TRBV28, the J call TRBJ1-2, with D uncertain. The CDR3 loop spans 12 amino acids. Per the germline V gene, CDR1 is MDHEN and CDR2 is SYDVKM. The germline V and J ends were trimmed by 8 bases and 6 bases, with 13 bases remaining between them. The CDR3 sequence: CASGSGVNGYTF. The CDR3 DNA is TGTGCCAGCGGGAGCGGAGTCAATGGCTACACCTTC.

In its sample, this clone was seen once. The chain carries TRBV28 and TRBJ1-6, with 7 bases matching TRBD1. The ends lost 8 bases at V and 9 bases at J; junction bases unmatched: 10. Germline-derived CDR1 and CDR2 are MDHEN and SYDVKM. This CDR3 is built from 14 residues. The CDR3 coding sequence is TGTGCCAGCCTTATGGGGTCAGGGGGTTCACCCCTCCACTTT. Translation gives CASLMGSGGSPLHF.

The chain recombines TRBV18 with TRBJ1-5; weak D call: TRBD1 (6 bases). In germline, CDR1 is KGHSH, CDR2 LQKENI. V lost 3 bases and J 3 bases, leaving 12 bases between the germline ends. This CDR3 comprises 15 residues. CDR3: CASSPNTGSNQPQHF. In DNA, the CDR3 is TGTGCCAGCTCACCGAATACAGGGTCCAATCAGCCCCAGCATTTT.

V usage is TRBV7-3 and J usage is TRBJ1-2, with D possibly matching TRBD1 (5 bases). Looked up from germline, CDR1 is SGHTA and CDR2 is FQGTGA. The V end lost 2 bases, the J end lost 0 bases, and 19 bases lay between the germline ends. There are 18 residues in the CDR3. CDR3 nucleotide sequence: TGTGCCAGCAGCTTAGGAGGGACGAACTCATTAGCTAACTATGGCTACACCTTC. Its translation is CASSLGGTNSLANYGYTF.

The chain links TRBV7-9 to TRBJ1-1; the D is unclear. Germline-derived CDR1 and CDR2 are SEHNR and FQNEAQ (reference sequence). V lost 6 bases and J lost 1, with 12 bases in between. There are 14 residues in the CDR3. The DNA of the CDR3 is TGTGCCAGCAGTATCGACGGATCGAACACTGAAGCTTTCTTT. Protein: CASSIDGSNTEAFF.

The rearrangement uses TRBV7-5 and TRBJ2-2; the DNA was not used to check the table's D call, TRBD2. TRBV7-5 is recorded as a pseudogene. This CDR3 spans 15 amino acids. The CDR3 loop is CARSAREGNTGELFF. In DNA form, the CDR3 reads TGTGCCAGAAGCGCCCGGGAGGGGAACACCGGGGAGCTGTTTTTT.

The chain links TRBV7-9 to TRBJ2-5; D remains unclear. The CDR3 contains 12 residues. V was cut by 4 bases and J by 5 bases, with 8 bases left in between. The germline CDR1 and CDR2 sequences are SEHNR and FQNEAQ (reference sequence). The CDR3 DNA sequence: TGTGCCAGCAGCTATGCCCCGGAGACCCAGTACTTC. Translating it yields CASSYAPETQYF.

This clone has only one observation. J is TRBJ2-7 and V is TRBV7-2, with D possibly matching TRBD2 (7 bases). V shed 4 bases and J shed 6 bases, with 16 bases lying between them. In germline, CDR1 is SGHTA, CDR2 FQGNSA. CDR3 size: 14 residues. CDR3 nucleotides: TGTGCCAGCAGCTGGAGGGGGGGTTCCCGCGAGCAGTACTTC. Its translation is CASSWRGGSREQYF.

A few counts support this clone. V and J are TRBV6-6 and TRBJ1-1, with 7 bases aligning to TRBD1. Germline-derived CDR1 and CDR2 are MNHNY and SVGAGI (reference sequence). V dropped 6 bases and J dropped 7; count of bases not matched to a gene: 11. The CDR3 totals 14 residues. CDR3 sequence reads: CASSRLAQGHEAFF. CDR3 in DNA: TGTGCCAGCAGCCGACTCGCACAGGGGCATGAAGCTTTCTTT.

This clone was picked up one time. This chain links TRBV19 with TRBJ2-3; possible D gene TRBD1, 6 bases. The CDR3 loop spans 14 amino acids. The V gene lost 6 bases and the J gene lost 2 bases, with 12 bases spanning the gap. Germline CDR1 and CDR2: LNHDA and SQIVND (reference sequence). CDR3 residues: CASRLGGATDTQYF. The CDR3 DNA reads TGTGCCAGTAGGCTAGGGGGAGCCACAGATACGCAGTATTTT. The full variable domain, with the rest looked up from reference TRBV19 and TRBJ2-3, is DGGITQSPKYLFRKEGQNVTLSCEQNLNHDAMYWYRQDPGQGLRLIYYSQIVNDFQKGDIAEGYSVSREKKESFPLTVTSAQKNPTAFYLCASRLGGATDTQYFGPGTRLTVL.

The V call is TRBV29-1, the J call TRBJ1-5; D is possibly TRBD1 (5 bases). This CDR3 region has 13 residues. Trimming took off 0 bases at V and 6 bases at J, with 9 bases between the two ends. The germline gives CDR1 SQVTM, CDR2 ANQGSEA. CDR3 residues: CSVEEGGGQPQHF. The CDR3 region has the DNA TGCAGCGTTGAAGAAGGCGGGGGTCAGCCCCAGCATTTT.

The chain has TRBV20-1 and TRBJ1-1; D is unresolved. CDR1 and CDR2 (germline): DFQATT, SNEGSKA (reference sequence). V lost 5 bases, J lost 0 bases, and 4 bases lay in between. CDR3 length equals 11 residues. CDR3 sequence: CSAPVNTEAFF. Here the CDR3 DNA reads TGCAGTGCTCCAGTGAACACTGAAGCTTTCTTT.

The chain uses TRBV5-6 and TRBJ2-1; 9 positions match TRBD1. Per the germline V gene, CDR1 is SGHDT and CDR2 is YYEEEE. The V gene end was trimmed by 6 bases and the J gene end by 7 bases; junction bases not matched to a gene: 8. CDR3 length: 14 residues. CDR3 DNA: TGTGCCAGCACGCTAGGGACAGGGAGGAATGAGCAGTTCTTC. Translation: CASTLGTGRNEQFF. Combining the CDR3 with reference TRBV5-6 and TRBJ2-1 gives the whole variable domain DAGVTQSPTHLIKTRGQQVTLRCSPKSGHDTVSWYQQALGQGPQFIFQYYEEEERQRGNFPDRFSGHQFPNYSSELNVNALLLGDSALYLCASTLGTGRNEQFFGPGTRLTVL.

The sample holds a few counts of this clone. The CDR3 DNA sequence: TGTGCCAGCAGACAAACAGGGTGGAACACTGAAGCTTTCTTT. Translation: CASRQTGWNTEAFF. J is TRBJ1-1 and V is TRBV2; D might be TRBD1 (6 bases). Between the trimmed V and J ends, which lost 6 bases and 1 base, there was a span of 12 bases. Looked up from germline, CDR1 is SNHLY and CDR2 is FYNNEI. The CDR3 consists of 14 residues.

This clone was picked up one time. The chain links TRBV30 to TRBJ1-2; 7 bases map to TRBD1. The CDR3 consists of 14 residues. Per the germline V gene, CDR1 is GTSNPN and CDR2 is SVGIG (reference sequence). Losses at the gene ends were 0 bases for V and 7 bases for J; bases not matched to a gene: 8. DNA of the CDR3: TGTGCCTGGAGTGTCGATGCCAGGGGGTCTGGCTACACCTTC. Translating gives CAWSVDARGSGYTF.

The chain carries TRBV14 and TRBJ1-1; the D gene is possibly TRBD1 (5 bases). Trimming took 0 bases from V and 4 from J, leaving 18 bases between them. The CDR3 length is 17 residues. CDR1 is SGHDN and CDR2 is FVKESK in the germline V gene. Here the CDR3 reads CASSQESLTVRATEAFF. The CDR3, as DNA: TGTGCCAGCAGCCAAGAATCTTTGACAGTAAGAGCCACTGAAGCTTTCTTT.

This clone was observed a few times. The chain links TRBV5-4 to TRBJ2-1; D is ambiguous. Trimming stripped 1 base from V and 6 bases from J, with 2 bases between. This CDR3 contains 11 residues. The V gene's germline CDR1 is SGHNT and CDR2 YYREEE (reference sequence). The CDR3 DNA is TGTGCCAGCAGCTTGAGCAATGAGCAGTTCTTC. It specifies CASSLSNEQFF.

The chain joins TRBV6-6 to TRBJ2-2; TRBD1 matches at 9 bases. This CDR3 region has 16 residues. In germline, CDR1 is MNHNY, CDR2 SVGAGI (reference sequence). The ends lost 5 bases at V and 5 bases at J; junction bases unmatched: 9. For the CDR3, the DNA is TGTGCCAGCAGTAAAGGGGGACAGGGAGGGACCGGGGAGCTGTTTTTT. Amino acids: CASSKGGQGGTGELFF.

This chain joins TRBV11-1 and TRBJ2-6; 7 bases are a match to TRBD2. Germline V gives CDR1 SGHAT, CDR2 FQDESV (reference sequence). The V gene end was trimmed by 3 bases and the J gene end by 2 bases; junction bases not matched to a gene: 4. There are 16 residues in the CDR3. CDR3 coding DNA: TGTGCCAGCAGCTTGGGGGGGATTGCTGGGGCCAACGTCCTGACTTTC. Protein: CASSLGGIAGANVLTF.

This clone was observed a handful of times. The chain links TRBV2 to TRBJ2-1; 7 positions match TRBD2. Germline V gene sequence: CDR1 SNHLY, CDR2 FYNNEI. V gave up 3 bases and J gave up 5 bases; unmatched junction bases: 7. The CDR3 sequence is 15 residues long. The CDR3 nucleotides read TGTGCCAGCAGTGAGGAGGCTAGCGGCCACAATGAGCAGTTCTTC. Residues: CASSEEASGHNEQFF. Complete variable domain (other parts from reference TRBV2 and TRBJ2-1): EPEVTQTPSHQVTQMGQEVILRCVPISNHLYFYWYRQILGQKVEFLVSFYNNEISEKSEIFDDQFSVERPDGSNFTLKIRSTKLEDSAMYFCASSEEASGHNEQFFGPGTRLTVL.